The rows below give T cell receptor beta chains drawn from one sample of a study of T cell changes during pregnancy in multiple sclerosis. Clones were sequenced by immunoSEQ multiplex PCR, and TCRdb holds only the in-frame ones, with some missing. This table holds under 130,000 clones, roughly 90% found once. The sequencing here drew on peripheral blood, taken after pregnancy. The source of these receptors is a female donor with multiple sclerosis, enrolled in a pregnancy study. CDR3s include the opening cysteine and the closing phenylalanine or tryptophan. Each record gives: V gene, clone size, J gene, CDR3 protein. Size tells how often a clone was seen (once, few, many) or the class of an expanded clone, and some rows leave it out.

V: TRBV6-6
size: NA
J: TRBJ1-6
CDR3: CASRRGTGVGNSPLHF

V: TRBV7-8
size: NA
J: TRBJ2-2
CDR3: CASSLGGTSNTGELFF

V: TRBV11-3
size: NA
J: TRBJ2-7
CDR3: CASSSSEGNEQYF

V: TRBV6-1
size: few
J: TRBJ1-3
CDR3: CASTQEDPGGNTIYF

V: TRBV5-1
size: NA
J: TRBJ2-3
CDR3: CASSLGAQGFSDTQYF

V: TRBV11-1
size: once
J: TRBJ2-1
CDR3: CASSLDLLQGTSYNEQFF

V: TRBV27
size: NA
J: TRBJ1-1
CDR3: CASSPTGGQASNTEAFF

V: TRBV4-1
size: NA
J: TRBJ2-2
CDR3: CASSQVGPRANTGELFF

V: TRBV29-1
size: NA
J: TRBJ2-1
CDR3: CSVALPSHGNEQFF

V: TRBV7-2
size: NA
J: TRBJ1-2
CDR3: CASSLGRGLSDTLYGYTF

V: TRBV19
size: NA
J: TRBJ1-5
CDR3: CASGWGGQGFGQPQHF

V: TRBV11-2
size: NA
J: TRBJ2-7
CDR3: CASSPPTGHGYEQYF

V: TRBV11-2
size: NA
J: TRBJ1-6
CDR3: CATSQGYSPLHF

V: TRBV6-1
size: NA
J: TRBJ1-2
CDR3: CASSGAREKSPYGYTF

V: TRBV15
size: NA
J: TRBJ1-2
CDR3: CATSRDNRSGYTF

V: TRBV19
size: NA
J: TRBJ1-5
CDR3: CASSIDIGRGASGPQHF

V: TRBV6-1
size: NA
J: TRBJ1-1
CDR3: CASSERGPTEAFF

V: TRBV9
size: NA
J: TRBJ2-3
CDR3: CASSVAVSTDTQYF

V: TRBV9
size: once
J: TRBJ1-1
CDR3: CASSAQGQGVTEAFF

V: TRBV15
size: NA
J: TRBJ2-2
CDR3: CATSTDRGITGELFF

V: TRBV7-2
size: NA
J: TRBJ2-7
CDR3: CASSLGGAYSYEQYF

V: TRBV4-1
size: NA
J: TRBJ1-1
CDR3: CASSQAPRLNTEAFF

V: TRBV10-3
size: NA
J: TRBJ1-2
CDR3: CAIVGGTGKYGYTF

V: TRBV15
size: NA
J: TRBJ1-5
CDR3: CATSSRTEYNQPQHF

V: TRBV15
size: NA
J: TRBJ2-5
CDR3: CATSAPGTGVQETQYF

V: TRBV29-1
size: NA
J: TRBJ2-7
CDR3: CSVEWAGNEQYF

V: TRBV2
size: NA
J: TRBJ1-1
CDR3: CASSPGTGTEAFF

V: TRBV5-1
size: once
J: TRBJ2-7
CDR3: CASSARAAGEQYF

V: TRBV7-9
size: NA
J: TRBJ1-1
CDR3: CASSFMSEAFF

V: TRBV5-1
size: NA
J: TRBJ2-3
CDR3: CASSQGLAGITDTQYF